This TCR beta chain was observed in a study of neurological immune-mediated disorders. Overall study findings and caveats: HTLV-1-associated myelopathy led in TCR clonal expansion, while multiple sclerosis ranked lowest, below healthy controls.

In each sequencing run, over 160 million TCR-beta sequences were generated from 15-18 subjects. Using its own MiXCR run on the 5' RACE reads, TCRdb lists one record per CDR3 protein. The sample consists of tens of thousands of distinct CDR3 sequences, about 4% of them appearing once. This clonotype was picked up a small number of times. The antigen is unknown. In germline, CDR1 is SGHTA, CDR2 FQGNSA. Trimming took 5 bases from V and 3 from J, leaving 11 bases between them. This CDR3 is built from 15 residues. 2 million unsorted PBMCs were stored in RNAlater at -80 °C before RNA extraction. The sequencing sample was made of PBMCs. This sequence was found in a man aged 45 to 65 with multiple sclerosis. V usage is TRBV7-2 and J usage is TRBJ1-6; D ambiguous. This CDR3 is CASSRTARYNSPLHF. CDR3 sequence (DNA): TGTGCCAGCAGCCGTACAGCGCGCTATAATTCACCCCTCCACTTT.